This T cell receptor beta chain was identified during a study of blood T cell repertoires in COVID-19. The CDR3 runs to 14 residues. V was cut by 5 bases and J by 1 base, with 12 bases left in between. Germline V gene sequence: CDR1 MNHEY, CDR2 SMNVEV (reference sequence). TCRdb's copy holds only in-frame clones and misses some; the assay was immunoSEQ multiplex PCR. Seen here are approximately 260,000 clones, approximately 90% observed once, and the top ten hold under 2.5%. Specimen: PBMCs or T cells enriched from blood (not recorded which). V and J are TRBV27 and TRBJ2-7; D not certain. The receptor was isolated from a woman aged 18-29 years who had recovered from COVID-19. The CDR3 sequence is CASSGPYGSYEQYF. CDR3 coding DNA: TGTGCCAGCAGTGGTCCTTACGGGTCCTACGAGCAGTACTTC.